The 28 T cell receptor beta chains below come from one sample, sequenced in a study of cytomegalovirus exposure and HLA in healthy donors listed by TCRdb under 2017. The library came from the immunoSEQ multiplex PCR assay. For the multiplex PCR, a mixture combining 60 forward primers for TCR Vbeta segments and 13 reverse primers for TCR Jbeta segments was used. Drawn from immuneACCESS, this table holds only the in-frame rearrangements with V and J called that TCRdb kept. Clones are partly lost; checked studies trace under half to an unresolved V gene and leave the rest unexplained. The sample table lists 150,000 or so clones, 60% to 80% of them with a count of one. Of the sample, 1.4% falls within the top ten clones. Input material: PBMCs. The receptors were gathered from a woman aged 25 to 45 in good health and CMV-seronegative.

Only a few counts were recorded for this clone. V and J are TRBV5-5 and TRBJ1-2; D unclear. Trimming took 0 bases from V and 8 from J, leaving 11 bases between them. The germline V gene encodes CDR1 SGHKS and CDR2 YYEKEE (reference sequence). CDR3 length equals 13 residues. The CDR3 nucleotides are TGTGCCAGCAGCTTGGAGTCCGCGGGGGGCTACACCTTC. It is translated as CASSLESAGGYTF.

The chain recombines TRBV29-1 with TRBJ1-1, with TRBD1 identical over 8 bases. Trimming at V came to 7 bases and at J to 2 bases, leaving 3 bases not matched to a gene. The CDR3 covers 12 residues. Germline values: CDR1 SQVTM, CDR2 ANQGSEA. As DNA, the CDR3 is TGCAGCGGGGGGACAGGAAACACTGAAGCTTTCTTT. This translates into CSGGTGNTEAFF.

This chain joins TRBV28 and TRBJ2-5; 8 nucleotides match TRBD1. Germline V gives CDR1 MDHEN, CDR2 SYDVKM. The length of the CDR3 is 14 residues. V gave up 5 bases and J gave up 2 bases; unmatched junction bases: 4. CDR3 in amino acids: CASSRDRSQETQYF. CDR3 coding DNA: TGTGCCAGCAGTAGGGACAGGTCACAAGAGACCCAGTACTTC.

CDR3 region: CASSEAVRRGAQETQYF. The CDR3, as DNA: TGTGCCAGCAGTGAAGCCGTTAGGCGGGGGGCCCAAGAGACCCAGTACTTC. The chain links TRBV2 to TRBJ2-5, with 8 nucleotides matching TRBD2. J lost 1 base, V lost 0 bases, and 7 bases had no gene match. This CDR3 is built from 17 residues. Germline-derived CDR1 and CDR2 are SNHLY and FYNNEI.

The chain carries TRBV2 and TRBJ1-1; D not resolved. Trimming removed 7 bases at V and 2 bases at J, with 20 bases between. The length of the CDR3 is 16 residues. Germline-derived CDR1 and CDR2 are SNHLY and FYNNEI. The chain's CDR3 is CASTPTPGLLNTEAFF. The DNA for the CDR3 is TGTGCCAGCACCCCCACCCCGGGTTTACTCAACACTGAAGCTTTCTTT.

The chain couples TRBV19 to TRBJ2-5; possibly TRBD2 for D (5 bases). Judging by the DNA end, TRBJ2-7 fits better; the J call may be wrong. The CDR3 runs to 13 residues. The germline V gene has CDR1 LNHDA and CDR2 SQIVND (reference sequence). CDR3 amino acids: CASSIIEGYEQYF. CDR3 bases: TGTGCCAGTAGTATAATTGAGGGCTACGAGCAGTACTTC.

This chain connects TRBV27 to TRBJ1-6; TRBD1 matches 9 bases. Germline V gene sequence: CDR1 MNHEY, CDR2 SMNVEV (reference sequence). CDR3 length: 16 amino acids. The J segment lost 10 bases and the V segment lost 6 bases, leaving 13 bases of the junction unmatched. CDR3 DNA sequence: TGTGCCAGCAGCTCCCTTACCGGGACAGGGACCTCACCCCTCCACTTT. Protein sequence: CASSSLTGTGTSPLHF.

V gene TRBV5-1 combines with J gene TRBJ2-2, with D possibly TRBD2 on 5 matching bases. V shed 3 bases and J shed 7 bases, with 10 bases lying between them. The CDR3 loop spans 13 amino acids. Per the germline V gene, CDR1 is SGHRS and CDR2 is YFSETQ. The CDR3, as DNA: TGCGCCAGCAGCTCGGACGGGGTCGGGGAGCTGTTTTTT. This codes for CASSSDGVGELFF.

This clone turned up a few times. V and J are TRBV5-1 and TRBJ1-2, with 7 positions matching TRBD1. Trimming at V came to 2 bases and at J to 4 bases, leaving 5 bases not matched to a gene. Germline CDR1 SGHRS, CDR2 YFSETQ. The CDR3 totals 14 residues. The CDR3 coding sequence is TGCGCCAGCAGCTTCCAGGGGGAGGCCTATGGCTACACCTTC. This encodes CASSFQGEAYGYTF.

The genes are TRBV7-9 and TRBJ1-1; tentatively, D is TRBD1 (6 bases). Germline V gives CDR1 SEHNR, CDR2 FQNEAQ (reference sequence). The CDR3 is 14 residues long. The ends were cut back, 5 bases at V and 8 bases at J, with 18 bases in the middle. As DNA, the CDR3 is TGTGCCAGCAGCATTCTAAGGGGGGGAGTCGAAGCTTTCTTT. It specifies CASSILRGGVEAFF.

The chain couples TRBV28 to TRBJ1-5; TRBD1 is a possible D gene (6 bases). CDR1 is MDHEN and CDR2 is SYDVKM in the germline V gene. The CDR3 is 15 residues long. The V end lost 2 bases, the J end lost 2 bases, and 10 bases lay between the germline ends. CDR3 sequence reads: CASSLPPGGNQPQHF. In nucleotides, the CDR3 is TGTGCCAGCAGTTTACCCCCAGGGGGCAATCAGCCCCAGCATTTT.

V is TRBV30 and J is TRBJ2-7; 7 bases are a match to TRBD2. Germline V lookup: CDR1 GTSNPN, CDR2 SVGIG (reference sequence). The V and J ends lost 2 bases and 3 bases, in that order; junction bases with no gene match: 7. This CDR3 region has 14 residues. CDR3 loop: CAWSLSGKLYEQYF. Here the CDR3 DNA reads TGTGCCTGGAGTTTGAGCGGGAAGCTCTACGAGCAGTACTTC. The entire variable domain, with the rest obtained from reference TRBV30 and TRBJ2-7, is as follows: SQTIHQWPATLVQPVGSPLSLECTVEGTSNPNLYWYRQAAGRGLQLLFYSVGIGQISSEVPQNLSASRPQDRQFILSSKKLLLSDSGFYLCAWSLSGKLYEQYFGPGTRLTVT.

The chain couples TRBV28 to TRBJ1-5; 8 nucleotides agree with TRBD1. Germline trimming cut 5 bases from V and 1 base from J; bases unmatched to any gene: 4. This CDR3 contains 15 residues. CDR1 is MDHEN and CDR2 is SYDVKM in the germline V gene. The CDR3 coding sequence is TGTGCCAGCAGTCTCCGGGACAGGAGCAATCAGCCCCAGCATTTT. This sequence encodes CASSLRDRSNQPQHF.

Only a few counts were recorded for this clone. The rearrangement uses TRBV30 and TRBJ2-7; possible D gene TRBD2, 5 bases. Looked up from germline, CDR1 is GTSNPN and CDR2 is SVGIG (reference sequence). V gave up 0 bases and J gave up 5 bases, with 14 bases separating them. The CDR3 sequence is 14 residues long. In DNA, the CDR3 is TGTGCCTGGAGTGTGAATACAGCGACTAACGAGCAGTACTTC. Its translation is CAWSVNTATNEQYF. Based on the CDR3 plus reference TRBV30 and TRBJ2-7, the full variable domain is SQTIHQWPATLVQPVGSPLSLECTVEGTSNPNLYWYRQAAGRGLQLLFYSVGIGQISSEVPQNLSASRPQDRQFILSSKKLLLSDSGFYLCAWSVNTATNEQYFGPGTRLTVT.

In its sample, this clone was seen once. The gene calls are TRBV5-1 and TRBJ2-2; a possible D gene is TRBD1 (5 bases). The CDR3 has 17 amino acids. Germline V gene sequence: CDR1 SGHRS, CDR2 YFSETQ. Between the trimmed V and J ends, which lost 0 bases and 2 bases, there was a span of 14 bases. The CDR3 is CASSLDPTQGNTGELFF. As DNA, the CDR3 is TGCGCCAGCAGCTTGGATCCAACCCAGGGTAACACCGGGGAGCTGTTTTTT.

V and J are TRBV5-1 and TRBJ2-5; 13 bases fit TRBD2. The CDR3 totals 18 residues. The germline V gene encodes CDR1 SGHRS and CDR2 YFSETQ. The junction had 9 bases not matched to a gene; V was cut back by 3 bases and J by 1 base. The CDR3 is CASSSTPTSGGVQETQYF. DNA of the CDR3: TGCGCCAGCAGCTCTACGCCCACTAGCGGGGGGGTCCAAGAGACCCAGTACTTC.

The chain has TRBV2 and TRBJ2-1; 7 bases match TRBD1. Trimming at V came to 4 bases and at J to 6 bases, leaving 3 bases not matched to a gene. The germline V gene has CDR1 SNHLY and CDR2 FYNNEI. The CDR3 contains 13 residues. The CDR3 reads CASSGQGSNEQFF. The CDR3, as DNA: TGTGCCAGCAGTGGACAGGGAAGCAATGAGCAGTTCTTC.

The chain uses TRBV11-1 and TRBJ1-4; D remains unclear. Per germline, CDR1 SGHAT and CDR2 FQDESV (reference sequence). Trimming pared 1 base from V and 10 bases from J, leaving 4 bases between. The CDR3 covers 11 residues. In nucleotides, the CDR3 is TGTGCCAGCAGCTTAGACGGAAAACTGTTTTTT. Translation: CASSLDGKLFF.

In this sample, this clone turned up once. The V gene is TRBV28, the J gene TRBJ2-3; 10 bases align to TRBD2. V shed 10 bases and J 3 bases; nucleotides not matched to a gene: 13. CDR1 and CDR2 from the germline V gene are MDHEN and SYDVKM. CDR3 size: 16 residues. CDR3 nucleotides: TGTGCCACCTTAATAGCGGGGGGTTTTAATACAGATACGCAGTATTTT. Protein product: CATLIAGGFNTDTQYF.

In this sample, this clone turned up a few times. The rearrangement links TRBV6-1 to TRBJ1-2; a possible D gene is TRBD1 (6 bases). The CDR3 length is 14 residues. Trimming pared 5 bases from V and 9 bases from J, leaving 19 bases between. CDR1 and CDR2 from the germline V gene are MNHNS and SASEGT. The CDR3 nucleotides read TGTGCCAGCAGTAACAGCGGAGCCCAGGGGAGCTACACCTTC. Translating it yields CASSNSGAQGSYTF.

The genes are TRBV5-8 and TRBJ2-3, with 8 bases fitting TRBD2. The J segment lost 2 bases and the V segment lost 1 base, leaving 6 bases of the junction unmatched. Germline-derived CDR1 and CDR2 are SGHTS and YDEGEE. The length of the CDR3 is 16 residues. DNA for the CDR3: TGTGCCAGCAGCTTGAGCGGGGGCCGGATCACAGATACGCAGTATTTT. It specifies CASSLSGGRITDTQYF.

This clone was counted between two and nine times. The chain recombines TRBV12-5 with TRBJ1-2; D is unclear. V was shortened by 7 bases and J by 7 bases, with 16 bases between the two germline ends. This CDR3 comprises 13 residues. Germline assignment: CDR1 LGHNT and CDR2 FRNRAP. DNA of the CDR3: TGTGCTAGTGCCCCCATACCCGGTGGTGGCTACACCTTC. Encoded protein: CASAPIPGGGYTF. The variable domain in full, completed from reference TRBV12-5 and TRBJ1-2, reads DARVTQTPRHKVTEMGQEVTMRCQPILGHNTVFWYRQTMMQGLELLAYFRNRAPLDDSGMPKDRFSAEMPDATLATLKIQPSEPRDSAVYFCASAPIPGGGYTFGSGTRLTVV.

The chain is built from TRBV5-1 and TRBJ1-5; D is ambiguous. This CDR3 comprises 13 residues. V lost 1 base, J lost 5 bases, and 7 bases lay in between. Germline-derived CDR1 and CDR2 are SGHRS and YFSETQ. The CDR3 spells CASSLRADQPQHF. The CDR3 nucleotides are TGCGCCAGCAGCTTGAGAGCTGATCAGCCCCAGCATTTT.

A single count supports this clone. The sample has other DNA sequences that encode this CDR3 too. The gene calls are TRBV27 and TRBJ1-2; 7 positions match TRBD1. The CDR3 is 15 residues long. After removal of 4 bases from V and 11 bases from J, the junction contained 16 bases not matched to a gene. Germline assignment: CDR1 MNHEY and CDR2 SMNVEV (reference sequence). Written as DNA, the CDR3 is TGTGCCAGCAGTTCCCTGGACAGGCCTACGAGAGGTTACACCTTC. Its translation is CASSSLDRPTRGYTF.

The chain combines TRBV5-1 with TRBJ2-3; 8 nucleotides line up with TRBD2. This CDR3 has 17 residues. Trimming removed 0 bases from V and 3 bases from J; junction bases left unmatched: 9. Germline values: CDR1 SGHRS, CDR2 YFSETQ. CDR3 sequence: CASSLGSGGGRTDTQYF. DNA of the CDR3: TGCGCCAGCAGCTTGGGGTCCGGCGGGGGGCGGACAGATACGCAGTATTTT. Full variable domain (remainder filled in from reference TRBV5-1 and TRBJ2-3): KAGVTQTPRYLIKTRGQQVTLSCSPISGHRSVSWYQQTPGQGLQFLFEYFSETQRNKGNFPGRFSGRQFSNSRSEMNVSTLELGDSALYLCASSLGSGGGRTDTQYFGPGTRLTVL.

J is TRBJ2-5 and V is TRBV4-1; TRBD2 might be the D (5 bases). The CDR3 is 15 residues long. CDR1 is MGHRA and CDR2 is YSYEKL in the germline V gene. The V and J ends lost 1 base and 7 bases respectively, with 16 bases between them. The chain's CDR3 is CASSQAPGDRVTQYF. For the CDR3, the DNA is TGCGCCAGCAGCCAAGCCCCCGGGGATCGGGTGACCCAGTACTTC.

This clone was counted a few times. The V gene is TRBV12-5, the J gene TRBJ2-1; possible D gene TRBD2, 5 bases. CDR1 is LGHNT, CDR2 FRNRAP, per germline. V lost 0 bases, J lost 4 bases, and 16 bases lay in between. The CDR3 spans 17 residues. The CDR3: CASGLVGTTGRYNEQFF. Here the CDR3 DNA reads TGTGCTAGTGGTTTGGTAGGAACGACGGGGAGATACAATGAGCAGTTCTTC.

J is TRBJ1-1 and V is TRBV6-1; D gene uncertain. The germline V gene encodes CDR1 MNHNS and CDR2 SASEGT. V was clipped by 5 bases and J by 4 bases, with 8 bases between them. The CDR3 is 12 residues long. The CDR3 loop is CASSRVVTEAFF. The CDR3 DNA reads TGTGCCAGCAGTCGGGTGGTCACTGAAGCTTTCTTT.